This passage covers 21 T cell receptor beta chains from one sample sequenced in a study of CD4 T cells in relation to SARS-CoV-2 and coronaviruses. Clones were sequenced by immunoSEQ multiplex PCR, and TCRdb holds only the in-frame ones, with some missing. The sample comprises 30,000 to 40,000 clones, over 75% of which are singletons, and roughly 22% rests with the top ten. What these receptors recognize is not known. The material sequenced was memory CD4+ T cells from PBMCs, cultured in vitro. These receptors were collected from an adult with COVID-19.

V and J are TRBV9 and TRBJ2-6, with D possibly being TRBD2 (5 bases). V was trimmed by 7 bases and J by 0 bases, leaving 5 bases between them. Germline CDR1 and CDR2: SGDLS and YYNGEE. The CDR3 sequence is 13 residues long. The CDR3 DNA reads TGTGCCAGCGGGAGCTCTGGGGCCAACGTCCTGACTTTC. This translates into CASGSSGANVLTF.

The chain has TRBV5-1 and TRBJ1-4; D is unresolved. There are 13 residues in the CDR3. The germline V gene has CDR1 SGHRS and CDR2 YFSETQ. The germline V and J ends were trimmed by 2 bases and 4 bases, with 6 bases remaining between them. CDR3 in amino acids: CASSFRGNEKLFF. The CDR3 DNA reads TGCGCCAGCAGCTTTCGGGGTAATGAAAAACTGTTTTTT.

This clone occurred a few times. V is TRBV28 and J is TRBJ1-5; D is unresolved. The CDR3 has 14 residues. The germline V gene has CDR1 MDHEN and CDR2 SYDVKM. V lost 3 bases and J lost 7, with 13 bases in between. CDR3 residues: CASSFGLRGQPQHF. For the CDR3, the DNA is TGTGCCAGCAGTTTCGGACTCCGAGGGCAGCCCCAGCATTTT.

The rearrangement links TRBV6-5 to TRBJ2-7; D is ambiguous. CDR3 size: 14 residues. The germline V gene encodes CDR1 MNHEY and CDR2 SVGAGI. V dropped 4 bases and J dropped 0 bases, with 10 bases sitting between them. The CDR3 DNA sequence: TGTGCCAGCAGTTGGACGTCCAGCTCCTACGAGCAGTACTTC. This encodes CASSWTSSSYEQYF.

This sequence joins TRBV11-2 and TRBJ2-5; 10 nucleotides align to TRBD1. The CDR3 contains 14 residues. The germline CDR1 and CDR2 sequences are SGHAT and FQNNGV. The junction had 4 bases not matched to a gene; V was cut back by 4 bases and J by 5 bases. CDR3 amino acids: CASSSTGGGETQYF. The CDR3 coding sequence is TGTGCCAGCAGCTCGACAGGGGGCGGTGAGACCCAGTACTTC. Filled out from reference TRBV11-2 and TRBJ2-5, the complete variable domain reads EAGVAQSPRYKIIEKRQSVAFWCNPISGHATLYWYQQILGQGPKLLIQFQNNGVVDDSQLPKDRFSAERLKGVDSTLKIQPAKLEDSAVYLCASSSTGGGETQYFGPGTRLLVL.

The chain links TRBV20-1 to TRBJ1-2, with D unclear. The CDR3 has 11 residues. V was shortened by 4 bases and J by 0 bases, with 3 bases between the two germline ends. Per the germline V gene, CDR1 is DFQATT and CDR2 is SNEGSKA (reference sequence). The CDR3 coding sequence is TGCAGTGCTACAGCTAACTATGGCTACACCTTC. Translating gives CSATANYGYTF.

This clone was detected only a few times. The genes are TRBV6-5 and TRBJ1-1; tentative D call: TRBD1 (5 bases). Trimming removed 7 bases at V and 0 bases at J, with 6 bases between. In germline, CDR1 is MNHEY, CDR2 SVGAGI. The CDR3 is 12 residues long. Here the CDR3 DNA reads TGTGCCAGCAAAGGGGTGAACACTGAAGCTTTCTTT. Protein: CASKGVNTEAFF.

V gene TRBV5-6 combines with J gene TRBJ1-2; D is uncertain. Germline-derived CDR1 and CDR2 are SGHDT and YYEEEE. CDR3 length equals 16 residues. Deletions cut 3 bases from V and 0 bases from J, with 15 bases between. CDR3 sequence (DNA): TGTGCCAGCAGCTCAGCCCTTAACCTAGCTAACTATGGCTACACCTTC. Residues: CASSSALNLANYGYTF. Full variable domain (missing parts from reference TRBV5-6 and TRBJ1-2): DAGVTQSPTHLIKTRGQQVTLRCSPKSGHDTVSWYQQALGQGPQFIFQYYEEEERQRGNFPDRFSGHQFPNYSSELNVNALLLGDSALYLCASSSALNLANYGYTFGSGTRLTVV.

V usage is TRBV5-1 and J usage is TRBJ2-2; a possible D gene is TRBD1 (5 bases). This CDR3 comprises 13 residues. Per the germline V gene, CDR1 is SGHRS and CDR2 is YFSETQ. Trimming took 7 bases from V and 7 from J, leaving 14 bases between them. The CDR3 is CASRPAGFGELFF. CDR3 nucleotide sequence: TGCGCCAGCCGTCCTGCAGGGTTCGGGGAGCTGTTTTTT.

The chain recombines TRBV24-1 with TRBJ2-7; perhaps TRBD2 as D (6 bases). The CDR3 covers 13 residues. The V end was cut by 6 bases, the J end by 7 bases, with 15 bases between. CDR1 is KGHDR and CDR2 is SFDVKD in the germline V gene. The CDR3, as DNA: TGTGCCACCAGTCCCCGGGGAGGTCGTGAGCAGTACTTC. Translation gives CATSPRGGREQYF.

This chain connects TRBV2 to TRBJ2-2; TRBD2 agrees at 9 bases. Looked up from germline, CDR1 is SNHLY and CDR2 is FYNNEI. V was clipped by 3 bases and J by 7 bases; unmatched bases: 9. The CDR3 consists of 16 residues. Here the CDR3 DNA reads TGTGCCAGCAGTGAGGGCGGGAGGGCGATTATCGGGGAGCTGTTTTTT. Translating gives CASSEGGRAIIGELFF.

The rearrangement links TRBV29-1 to TRBJ2-1; tentatively, D is TRBD2 (6 bases). Germline CDR1 SQVTM, CDR2 ANQGSEA. Between the trimmed V and J ends, which lost 6 bases and 10 bases, there was a span of 19 bases. The CDR3 contains 13 residues. CDR3 DNA sequence: TGCAGCGTAGACCACTGGGGGGAAGGAGAGCAGTTCTTC. Translating gives CSVDHWGEGEQFF.

This chain uses TRBV20-1 with TRBJ2-4; tentative D call: TRBD2 (5 bases). The CDR3 length is 10 residues. V was cut by 3 bases and J by 9 bases, with 6 bases left in between. Germline values: CDR1 DFQATT, CDR2 SNEGSKA (reference sequence). The CDR3 coding sequence is TGCAGTGCTAGTGAGGGCATTCAGTACTTC. It yields the protein CSASEGIQYF.

V gene TRBV5-1 combines with J gene TRBJ1-2; weak D call: TRBD1 (6 bases). This CDR3 spans 14 amino acids. V dropped 2 bases and J dropped 3 bases, with 11 bases sitting between them. The germline V gene has CDR1 SGHRS and CDR2 YFSETQ. The CDR3 DNA reads as TGCGCCAGCAGCTTATGGACAGCAGACTATGGCTACACCTTC. It specifies CASSLWTADYGYTF.

The chain carries TRBV6-2 or TRBV6-3 and TRBJ1-5, with a weak D call TRBD1 (5 bases). Germline loops: CDR1 MNHEY, CDR2 SVGEGT. This CDR3 is 15 amino acids long. The V end was cut by 2 bases, the J end by 1 base, with 9 bases between. CDR3 coding DNA: TGTGCCAGCAGTTACCTTTGGGGGAGCAATCAGCCCCAGCATTTT. Protein product: CASSYLWGSNQPQHF.

The chain joins TRBV10-3 to TRBJ1-5; maybe TRBD1 (6 bases). The CDR3 consists of 14 residues. V was clipped by 10 bases and J by 3 bases, with 16 bases between them. CDR1 is ENHRY and CDR2 is SYGVKD in the germline V gene. DNA for the CDR3: TGTGCCAGCTCAACAGGGACGAACAATCAGCCCCAGCATTTT. As protein: CASSTGTNNQPQHF.

This rearrangement joins TRBV3-1 (or the pseudogene TRBV3-2) to TRBJ2-2; TRBD2 might be the D (6 bases). The CDR3 totals 13 residues. V dropped 5 bases and J dropped 5 bases, with 9 bases sitting between them. Germline V lookup: CDR1 LGHDT, CDR2 YNNKEL (reference sequence). The CDR3, as DNA: TGTGCCAGCAGCTATCTAGCGACCGGGGAGCTGTTTTTT. Protein sequence: CASSYLATGELFF.

This clone occurred once. The gene calls are TRBV3-1 (or the pseudogene TRBV3-2) and TRBJ1-4; maybe TRBD1 (5 bases). Trimming took off 0 bases at V and 3 bases at J, with 11 bases between the two ends. The germline V gene encodes CDR1 LGHDT and CDR2 YNNKEL (reference sequence). The CDR3 runs 16 residues. The CDR3, as DNA: TGTGCCAGCAGCCAAGACGGGACTGGAGCTAATGAAAAACTGTTTTTT. It specifies CASSQDGTGANEKLFF.

This clone has more than one count but fewer than ten. The V gene is TRBV7-9, the J gene TRBJ1-1, with 7 bases that match TRBD1. CDR3 length: 16 residues. CDR1 is SEHNR and CDR2 is FQNEAQ in the germline V gene (reference sequence). V gave up 4 bases and J gave up 2 bases; unmatched junction bases: 10. CDR3 residues: CASSSRGGQINTEAFF. The CDR3 coding sequence is TGTGCCAGCAGCTCGCGGGGGGGACAGATAAACACTGAAGCTTTCTTT. The whole variable domain, remainder taken from reference TRBV7-9 and TRBJ1-1, is DTGVSQNPRHKITKRGQNVTFRCDPISEHNRLYWYRQTLGQGPEFLTYFQNEAQLEKSRLLSDRFSAERPKGSFSTLEIQRTEQGDSAMYLCASSSRGGQINTEAFFGQGTRLTVV.

The rearrangement joins TRBV5-5 to TRBJ1-5; D unclear. With 2 bases removed from V and 10 bases from J, the gap between germline ends came to 19 bases. The CDR3 is 15 residues long. In germline, CDR1 is SGHKS, CDR2 YYEKEE (reference sequence). The CDR3 spells CASSFARRVDTPQHF. The CDR3 region has the DNA TGTGCCAGCAGCTTCGCCCGGAGGGTAGACACTCCCCAGCATTTT.

The chain employs TRBV27 and TRBJ2-7, with D perhaps matching TRBD1 (6 bases). V shed 3 bases and J shed 3 bases, with 15 bases lying between them. Germline V CDR1 and CDR2: MNHEY, SMNVEV (reference sequence). This CDR3 has 15 residues. CDR3 nucleotides: TGTGCCAGCAGTTTGCGTTCCGGGACAATCTACGAGCAGTACTTC. Translation: CASSLRSGTIYEQYF.